The present T cell receptor beta chain was sequenced within a study of blood T cell repertoires in COVID-19. Study overall: COVID-19 samples, acute and convalescent, were from the United States, Italy and Spain. The cDNA or gDNA used as material had been derived from T cells, B-cell-depleted T cells, or PBMCs.

In the authors' methods: Scientists estimated how many nucleated cells there were by amplifying reference gene primers. TCRdb keeps only in-frame clones here, not all; method: immunoSEQ multiplex PCR. V and J calls plus clone size are reproduced from that table; the DNA served to infer D and trimming. The data show some 400,000 clones, 90% seen once. Looked up from germline, CDR1 is SGHTA and CDR2 is FQGTGA. The CDR3 has 14 amino acids. The germline V and J ends were trimmed by 9 bases and 6 bases, with 21 bases remaining between them. The receptor was derived from a man between 18 and 29 years old with active or convalescent COVID-19. The sample taken for sequencing was peripheral blood. This chain connects TRBV7-3 to TRBJ2-7, with D maybe TRBD1 (6 bases). The CDR3 sequence: CASSTGHLSGEQYF. As DNA, the CDR3 is TGTGCCAGTAGTACGGGACATCTCAGCGGCGAGCAGTACTTC.